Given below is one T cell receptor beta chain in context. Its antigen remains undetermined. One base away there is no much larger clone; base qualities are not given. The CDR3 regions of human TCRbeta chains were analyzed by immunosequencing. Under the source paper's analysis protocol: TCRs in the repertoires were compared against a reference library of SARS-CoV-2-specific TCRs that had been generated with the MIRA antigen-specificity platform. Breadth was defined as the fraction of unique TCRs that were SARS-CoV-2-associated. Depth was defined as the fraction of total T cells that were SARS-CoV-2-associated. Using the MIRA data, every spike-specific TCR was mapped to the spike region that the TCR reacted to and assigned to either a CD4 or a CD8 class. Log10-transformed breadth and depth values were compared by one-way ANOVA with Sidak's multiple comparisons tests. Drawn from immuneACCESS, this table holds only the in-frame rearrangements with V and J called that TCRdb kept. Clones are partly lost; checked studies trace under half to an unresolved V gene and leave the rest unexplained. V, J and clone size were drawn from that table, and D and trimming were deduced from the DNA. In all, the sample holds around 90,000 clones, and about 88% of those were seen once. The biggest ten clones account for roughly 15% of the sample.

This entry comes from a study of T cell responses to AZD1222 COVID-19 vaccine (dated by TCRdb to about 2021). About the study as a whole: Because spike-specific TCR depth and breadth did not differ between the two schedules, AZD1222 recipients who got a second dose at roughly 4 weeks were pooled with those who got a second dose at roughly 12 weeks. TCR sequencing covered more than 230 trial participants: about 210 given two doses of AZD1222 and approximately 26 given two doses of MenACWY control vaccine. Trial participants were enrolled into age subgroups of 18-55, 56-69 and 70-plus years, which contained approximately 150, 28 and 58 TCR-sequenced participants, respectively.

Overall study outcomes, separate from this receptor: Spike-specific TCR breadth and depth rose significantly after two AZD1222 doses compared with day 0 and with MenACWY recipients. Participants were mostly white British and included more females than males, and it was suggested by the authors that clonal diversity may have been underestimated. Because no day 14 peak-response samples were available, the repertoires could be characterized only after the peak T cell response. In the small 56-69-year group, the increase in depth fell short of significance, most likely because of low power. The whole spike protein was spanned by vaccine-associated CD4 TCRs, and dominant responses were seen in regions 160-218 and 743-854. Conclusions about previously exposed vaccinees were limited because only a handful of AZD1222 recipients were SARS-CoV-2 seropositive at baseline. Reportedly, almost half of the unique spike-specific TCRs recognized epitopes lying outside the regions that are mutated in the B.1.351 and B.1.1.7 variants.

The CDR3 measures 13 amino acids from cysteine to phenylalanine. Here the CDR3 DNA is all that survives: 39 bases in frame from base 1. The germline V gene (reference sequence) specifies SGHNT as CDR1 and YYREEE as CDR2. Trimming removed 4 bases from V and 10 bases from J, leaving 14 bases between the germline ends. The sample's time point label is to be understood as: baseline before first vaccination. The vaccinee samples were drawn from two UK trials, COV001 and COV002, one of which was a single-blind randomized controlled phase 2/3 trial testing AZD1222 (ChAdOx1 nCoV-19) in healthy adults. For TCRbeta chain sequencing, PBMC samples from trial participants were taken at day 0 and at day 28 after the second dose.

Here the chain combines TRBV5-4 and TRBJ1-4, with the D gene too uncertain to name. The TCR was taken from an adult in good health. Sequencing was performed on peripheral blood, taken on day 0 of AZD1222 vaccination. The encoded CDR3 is CASSVETGGKLFF. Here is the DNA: TGTGCCAGCAGCGTCGAGACGGGAGGAAAACTGTTTTTT.